This record concerns one T cell receptor beta chain sequence. The data belong to a study of CD8 T cells in Susac syndrome. The individuals used as controls were healthy donors who had been matched for both age and sex. Random hexamers were used to reverse transcribe the RNA input (roughly 0.5 to 1 ug). Amplification of TCR beta CDR3 was carried out by immunoSEQ multiplex PCR, which covered 54 Vbeta and 13 Jbeta segments. One entry per CDR3 protein, called by TCRdb with MiXCR from the immunoSEQ multiplex PCR reads. The table shows 90,000 to 150,000 distinct CDR3 sequences, with 90% to 95% occurring only once. Germline assignment: CDR1 SGHTA and CDR2 FQGTGA. V was pared by 0 bases and J by 4 bases, with 9 bases between. CDR3 length equals 15 residues.

The receptor comes from a human donor in good health. The material sequenced was CD4+ T cells from PBMCs. V is TRBV7-3 and J is TRBJ2-2; D assignment may be TRBD1 or TRBD2 (5 bases each). The CDR3 loop reads CASSLTGTFTGELFF. DNA for the CDR3: TGTGCCAGCAGCTTAACCGGGACCTTCACCGGGGAGCTGTTTTTT.